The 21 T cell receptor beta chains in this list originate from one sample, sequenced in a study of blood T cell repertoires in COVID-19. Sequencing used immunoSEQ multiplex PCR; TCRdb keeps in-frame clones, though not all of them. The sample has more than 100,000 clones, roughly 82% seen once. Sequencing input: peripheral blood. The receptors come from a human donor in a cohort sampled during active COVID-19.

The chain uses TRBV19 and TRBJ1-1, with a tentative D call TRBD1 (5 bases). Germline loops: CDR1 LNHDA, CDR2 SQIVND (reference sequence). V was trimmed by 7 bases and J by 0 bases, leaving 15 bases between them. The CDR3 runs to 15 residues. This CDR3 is CASMGQGNVNTEAFF. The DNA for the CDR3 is TGTGCCAGTATGGGTCAGGGAAACGTGAACACTGAAGCTTTCTTT. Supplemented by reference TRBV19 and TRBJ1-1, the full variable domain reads DGGITQSPKYLFRKEGQNVTLSCEQNLNHDAMYWYRQDPGQGLRLIYYSQIVNDFQKGDIAEGYSVSREKKESFPLTVTSAQKNPTAFYLCASMGQGNVNTEAFFGQGTRLTVV.

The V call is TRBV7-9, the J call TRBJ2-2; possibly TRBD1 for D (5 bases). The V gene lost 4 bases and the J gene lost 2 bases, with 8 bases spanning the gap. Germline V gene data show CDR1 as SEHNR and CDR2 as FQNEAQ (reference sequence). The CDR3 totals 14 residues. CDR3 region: CASSSDSNTGELFF. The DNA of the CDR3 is TGTGCCAGCAGCTCCGACAGTAACACCGGGGAGCTGTTTTTT. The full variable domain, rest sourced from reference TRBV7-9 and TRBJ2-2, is DTGVSQNPRHKITKRGQNVTFRCDPISEHNRLYWYRQTLGQGPEFLTYFQNEAQLEKSRLLSDRFSAERPKGSFSTLEIQRTEQGDSAMYLCASSSDSNTGELFFGEGSRLTVL.

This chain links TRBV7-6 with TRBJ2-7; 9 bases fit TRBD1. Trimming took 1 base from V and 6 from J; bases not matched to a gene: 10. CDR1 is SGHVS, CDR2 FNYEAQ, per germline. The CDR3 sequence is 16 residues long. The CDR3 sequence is CASSLGGQGTRAEQYF. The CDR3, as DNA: TGTGCCAGCAGCTTAGGTGGACAGGGGACGAGGGCCGAGCAGTACTTC.

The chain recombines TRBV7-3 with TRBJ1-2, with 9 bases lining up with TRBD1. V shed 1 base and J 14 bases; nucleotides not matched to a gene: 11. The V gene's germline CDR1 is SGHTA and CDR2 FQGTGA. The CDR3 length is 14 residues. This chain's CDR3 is CASSLNSRDRVETF. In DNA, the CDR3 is TGTGCCAGCAGCTTAAATTCCCGGGACAGGGTTGAAACCTTC.

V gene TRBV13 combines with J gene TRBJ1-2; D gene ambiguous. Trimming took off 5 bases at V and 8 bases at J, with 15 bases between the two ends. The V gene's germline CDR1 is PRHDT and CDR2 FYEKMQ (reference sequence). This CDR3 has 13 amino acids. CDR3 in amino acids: CASSHLEGGGYTF. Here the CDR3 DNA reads TGTGCCAGCAGCCATCTTGAGGGTGGAGGCTACACCTTC.

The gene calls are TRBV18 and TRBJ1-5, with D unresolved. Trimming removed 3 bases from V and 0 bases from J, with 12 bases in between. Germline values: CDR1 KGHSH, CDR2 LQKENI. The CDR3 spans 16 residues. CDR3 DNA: TGTGCCAGCTCACCCAACAGTGCATATAGCAATCAGCCCCAGCATTTT. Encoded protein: CASSPNSAYSNQPQHF.

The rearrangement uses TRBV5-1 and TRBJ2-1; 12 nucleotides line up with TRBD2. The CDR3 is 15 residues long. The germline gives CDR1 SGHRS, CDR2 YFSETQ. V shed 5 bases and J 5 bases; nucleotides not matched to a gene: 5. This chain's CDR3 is CASRVLAGGHNEQFF. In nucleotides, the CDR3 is TGCGCCAGCAGGGTTCTAGCGGGGGGGCACAATGAGCAGTTCTTC.

CDR3 bases: TGCGCCAGCAGCAGGGGGACCATGAACACTGAAGCTTTCTTT. Its translation is CASSRGTMNTEAFF. V is TRBV5-1 and J is TRBJ1-1; perhaps TRBD1 as D (6 bases). The germline V gene has CDR1 SGHRS and CDR2 YFSETQ. CDR3 length equals 14 residues. Trimming cost V 4 bases and J 0 bases, with 10 bases left between them.

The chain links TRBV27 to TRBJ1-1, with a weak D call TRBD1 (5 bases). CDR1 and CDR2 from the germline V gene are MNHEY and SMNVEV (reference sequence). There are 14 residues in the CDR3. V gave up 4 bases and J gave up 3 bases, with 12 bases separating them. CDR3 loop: CASSSRSGYTEAFF. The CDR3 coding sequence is TGTGCCAGCAGTTCCCGATCAGGGTACACTGAAGCTTTCTTT.

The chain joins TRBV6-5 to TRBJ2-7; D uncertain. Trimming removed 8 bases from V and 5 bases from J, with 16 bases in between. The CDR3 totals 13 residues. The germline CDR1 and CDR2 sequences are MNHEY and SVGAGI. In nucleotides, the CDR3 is TGTGCCAGCCTCGCAAGCGTTGGAGACGAGCAGTACTTC. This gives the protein CASLASVGDEQYF.

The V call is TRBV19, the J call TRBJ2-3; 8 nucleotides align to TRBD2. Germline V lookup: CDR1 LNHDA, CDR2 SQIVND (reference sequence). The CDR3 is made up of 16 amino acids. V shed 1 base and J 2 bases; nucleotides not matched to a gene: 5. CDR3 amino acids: CASSIGERGFTDTQYF. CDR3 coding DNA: TGTGCCAGTAGTATAGGCGAGCGGGGGTTCACAGATACGCAGTATTTT.

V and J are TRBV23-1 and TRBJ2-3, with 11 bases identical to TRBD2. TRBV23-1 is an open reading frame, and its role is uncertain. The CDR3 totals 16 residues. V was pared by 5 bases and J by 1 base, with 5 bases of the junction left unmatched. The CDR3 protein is CASSALAGARTDTQYF. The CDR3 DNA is TGCGCCAGCAGTGCACTAGCGGGGGCTCGCACAGATACGCAGTATTTT.

DNA of the CDR3: TGTGCCAGCAGTTTACGTGGAGGCGCCGGAAACACCATATATTTT. It encodes CASSLRGGAGNTIYF. This chain joins TRBV27 and TRBJ1-3, with unresolved D. The V and J ends lost 2 bases and 4 bases respectively, with 12 bases between them. Germline lookup yields CDR1 MNHEY and CDR2 SMNVEV (reference sequence). The CDR3 runs to 15 residues.

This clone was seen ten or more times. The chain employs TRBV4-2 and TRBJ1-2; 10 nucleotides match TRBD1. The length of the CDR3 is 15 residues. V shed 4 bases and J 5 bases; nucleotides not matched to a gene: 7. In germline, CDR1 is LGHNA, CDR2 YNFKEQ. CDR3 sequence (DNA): TGTGCCAGCAGCCCCGGACAGGGGGACAATTATGGCTACACCTTC. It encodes CASSPGQGDNYGYTF.

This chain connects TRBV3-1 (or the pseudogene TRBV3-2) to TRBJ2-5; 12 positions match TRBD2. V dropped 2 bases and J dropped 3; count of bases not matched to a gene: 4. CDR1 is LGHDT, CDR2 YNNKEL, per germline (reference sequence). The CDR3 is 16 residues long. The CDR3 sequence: CASSQFLAGGEETQYF. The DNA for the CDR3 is TGTGCCAGCAGCCAATTCCTAGCGGGGGGGGAAGAGACCCAGTACTTC.

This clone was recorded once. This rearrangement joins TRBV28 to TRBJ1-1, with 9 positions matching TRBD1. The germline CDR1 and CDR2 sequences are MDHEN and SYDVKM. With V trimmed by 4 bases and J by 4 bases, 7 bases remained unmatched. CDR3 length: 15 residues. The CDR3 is CASSSNRGQSTEAFF. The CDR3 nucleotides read TGTGCCAGCAGTTCCAACAGGGGGCAGAGCACTGAAGCTTTCTTT.

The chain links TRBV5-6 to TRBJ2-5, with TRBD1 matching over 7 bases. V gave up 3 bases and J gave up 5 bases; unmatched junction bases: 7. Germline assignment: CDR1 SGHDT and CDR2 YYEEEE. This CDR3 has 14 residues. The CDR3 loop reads CASSSYRGRETQYF. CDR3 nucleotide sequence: TGTGCCAGCAGCTCCTACAGGGGAAGGGAGACCCAGTACTTC. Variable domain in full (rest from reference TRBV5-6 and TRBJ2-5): DAGVTQSPTHLIKTRGQQVTLRCSPKSGHDTVSWYQQALGQGPQFIFQYYEEEERQRGNFPDRFSGHQFPNYSSELNVNALLLGDSALYLCASSSYRGRETQYFGPGTRLLVL.

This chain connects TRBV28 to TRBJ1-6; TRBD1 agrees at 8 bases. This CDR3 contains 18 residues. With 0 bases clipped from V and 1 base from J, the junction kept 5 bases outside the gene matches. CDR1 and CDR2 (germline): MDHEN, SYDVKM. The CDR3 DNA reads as TGTGCCAGCAGTTTATGGACGACAGGGGTTTCCTATAATTCACCCCTCCACTTT. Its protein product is CASSLWTTGVSYNSPLHF.

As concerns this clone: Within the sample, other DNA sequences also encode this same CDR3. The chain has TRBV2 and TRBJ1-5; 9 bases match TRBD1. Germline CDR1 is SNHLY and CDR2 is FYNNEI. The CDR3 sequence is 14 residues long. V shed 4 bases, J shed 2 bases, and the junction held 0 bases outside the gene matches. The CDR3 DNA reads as TGTGCCAGCAGTGGGACAGGGGGCAATCAGCCCCAGCATTTT. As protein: CASSGTGGNQPQHF.

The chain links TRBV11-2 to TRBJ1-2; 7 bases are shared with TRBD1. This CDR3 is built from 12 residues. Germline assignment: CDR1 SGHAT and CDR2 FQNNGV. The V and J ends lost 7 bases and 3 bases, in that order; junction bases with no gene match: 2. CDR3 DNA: TGTGCCAGCAAGGGGGCGGACTATGGCTACACCTTC. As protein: CASKGADYGYTF.

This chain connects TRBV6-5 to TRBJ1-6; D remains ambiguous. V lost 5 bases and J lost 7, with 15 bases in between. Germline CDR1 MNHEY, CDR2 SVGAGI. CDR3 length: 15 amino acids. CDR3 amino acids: CASSNRPLPNSPLHF. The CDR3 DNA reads TGTGCCAGCAGTAACAGACCCCTCCCCAATTCACCCCTCCACTTT.